This T cell receptor beta chain derives from a study of T cell responses to AZD1222 COVID-19 vaccine. Study outcomes and limitations: There were repertoire samples only from the period after the peak T cell response.

V was cut by 7 bases and J by 0 bases, with 10 bases left in between. The CDR3 has 14 residues. Germline assignment: CDR1 LNHDA and CDR2 SQIVND (reference sequence). Sequenced by immunoSEQ multiplex PCR; TCRdb stores in-frame clones only, minus some. The sample yields some 83,000 clones, approximately 85% seen once. On this clone: The antigen is undetermined.

The gene calls are TRBV19 and TRBJ1-5, with no clear D. This sample comprised peripheral blood, obtained on day 0 of AZD1222 vaccination. The receptor's source is an adult in good health. The CDR3 DNA reads TGTGCCAGTACCGATTGGCGTAGCAATCAGCCCCAGCATTTT. It encodes CASTDWRSNQPQHF.